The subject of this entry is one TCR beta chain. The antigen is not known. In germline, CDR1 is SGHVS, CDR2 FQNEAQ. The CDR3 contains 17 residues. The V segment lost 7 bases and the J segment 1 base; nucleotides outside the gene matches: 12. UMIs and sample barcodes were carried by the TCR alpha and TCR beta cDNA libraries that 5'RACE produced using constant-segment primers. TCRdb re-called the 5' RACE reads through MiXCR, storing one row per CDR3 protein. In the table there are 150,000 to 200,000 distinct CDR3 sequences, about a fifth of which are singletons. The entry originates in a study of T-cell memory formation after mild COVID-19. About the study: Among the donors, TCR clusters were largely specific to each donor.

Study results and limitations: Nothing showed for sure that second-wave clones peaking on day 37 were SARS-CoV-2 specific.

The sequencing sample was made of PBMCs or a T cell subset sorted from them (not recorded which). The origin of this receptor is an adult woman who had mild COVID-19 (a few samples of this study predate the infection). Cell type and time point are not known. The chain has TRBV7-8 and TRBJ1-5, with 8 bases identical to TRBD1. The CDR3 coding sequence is TGTGCCAGCAAAGAAGGGAGGACAGGGTCGAGCAATCAGCCCCAGCATTTT. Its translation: CASKEGRTGSSNQPQHF.